This entry lists 5 T cell receptor beta chains sequenced from one sample in a study of blood T cell repertoires in COVID-19. Using immunoSEQ multiplex PCR, the repertoire was profiled, and TCRdb retains in-frame clones only, with some absent. Among 150,000 to 200,000 clones listed, roughly 84% were seen once. Sequenced material: PBMCs or T cells enriched from blood (not recorded which). The receptors were sampled from a man between 65 and 85 years old who had been exposed to COVID-19.

This clone was found a few times. This rearrangement joins TRBV30 to TRBJ1-2; D is unresolved. V was pared by 4 bases and J by 14 bases, with 23 bases between. There are 13 residues in the CDR3. CDR1 is GTSNPN and CDR2 is SVGIG in the germline V gene (reference sequence). This chain's CDR3 is CAWTTDGGRARTF. CDR3 bases: TGTGCCTGGACTACAGATGGCGGGCGGGCCCGAACCTTC.

This clone is medium-sized (0.01 to 0.1%). This rearrangement joins TRBV20-1 to TRBJ1-2; 8 bases match TRBD1. The trim removed 3 bases at V and 2 bases at J, leaving 11 bases unmatched. The CDR3 has 16 amino acids. Germline CDR1 DFQATT, CDR2 SNEGSKA (reference sequence). The CDR3 region has the DNA TGCAGTGCTAGTTCGCCTGGACAGGGCGAAAACTATGGCTACACCTTC. This translates into CSASSPGQGENYGYTF.

This chain's CDR3 is CASSLMTVIANYGYTF. The CDR3 nucleotides read TGTGCCAGCAGCTTAATGACAGTTATAGCTAACTATGGCTACACCTTC. The gene calls are TRBV11-2 and TRBJ1-2; D might be TRBD1 (5 bases). Trimming took off 2 bases at V and 0 bases at J, with 13 bases between the two ends. Germline V gives CDR1 SGHAT, CDR2 FQNNGV. The CDR3 loop spans 16 amino acids.

This sequence joins TRBV7-8 and TRBJ2-7, with a weak D call TRBD2 (6 bases). The CDR3 is made up of 14 amino acids. The germline gives CDR1 SGHVS, CDR2 FQNEAQ. Trimming removed 3 bases at V and 0 bases at J, with 9 bases between. CDR3 amino acids: CASSFLANSYEQYF. The CDR3 DNA reads TGTGCCAGCAGCTTCCTAGCGAACTCCTACGAGCAGTACTTC.

CDR3 residues: CASSSIALPGQHF. The CDR3 nucleotides are TGTGCCAGCAGTTCAATTGCACTTCCGGGCCAGCATTTT. The chain has TRBV12-3 or TRBV12-4 and TRBJ1-5; D gene uncertain. The CDR3 has 13 residues. V was shortened by 4 bases and J by 12 bases, with 16 bases between the two germline ends.